Shown below are 5 T cell receptor beta chains from a single sample sequenced in a study of shared clonotypes between healthy human individuals. Assay: immunoSEQ multiplex PCR; the TCRdb copy retains only in-frame clones and omits some. The sample has 2 million to 2.5 million clones, around 95% seen once. The sequenced sample was naive CD4+ T cells sorted from blood. Stated subset: CD45RA+ positively selected. The receptors come from a young man in good health.

This chain joins TRBV5-1 and TRBJ1-4; 10 nucleotides line up with TRBD1. Germline-derived CDR1 and CDR2 are SGHRS and YFSETQ. The CDR3 spans 15 residues. V was clipped by 4 bases and J by 7 bases; unmatched bases: 7. CDR3 in DNA: TGCGCCAGCAGCAGTGCCGGGACAGGGGTTGAAAAACTGTTTTTT. It specifies CASSSAGTGVEKLFF.

The V call is TRBV6-5, the J call TRBJ1-4, with D unresolved. Trimming left V 6 bases short and J 14 bases short, with 13 bases between. The germline V gene encodes CDR1 MNHEY and CDR2 SVGAGI. CDR3 length equals 11 residues. The CDR3 nucleotides read TGTGCCAGCAGCTTAGACTTTGGGCTGTTTTTT. Protein product: CASSLDFGLFF.

J is TRBJ2-7 and V is TRBV9; TRBD2 agrees at 8 bases. The germline V gene encodes CDR1 SGDLS and CDR2 YYNGEE. This CDR3 region has 18 residues. Trimming cost V 0 bases and J 5 bases; bases outside gene matches: 16. The CDR3 sequence: CASSVGRGSGSGAHEQYF. The CDR3 region has the DNA TGTGCCAGCAGCGTAGGGCGGGGGAGCGGGAGTGGGGCCCACGAGCAGTACTTC.

This chain joins TRBV7-9 and TRBJ2-1, with 12 bases matching TRBD2. The J segment lost 7 bases and the V segment lost 5 bases, leaving 3 bases of the junction unmatched. The CDR3 is 14 residues long. Germline CDR1 reads SEHNR; CDR2 reads FQNEAQ (reference sequence). The CDR3 DNA follows: TGTGCCAGCAGCCCGGGACTAGCGGGTAATGAGCAGTTCTTC. This encodes CASSPGLAGNEQFF.

The chain carries TRBV6-5 and TRBJ2-5; the match to TRBD2 covers 13 bases. Germline values: CDR1 MNHEY, CDR2 SVGAGI. The CDR3 sequence is 14 residues long. V was pared by 6 bases and J by 5 bases, with 3 bases of the junction left unmatched. CDR3 sequence reads: CASRQLAGGETQYF. CDR3 in DNA: TGTGCCAGCAGGCAACTAGCGGGAGGGGAGACCCAGTACTTC.